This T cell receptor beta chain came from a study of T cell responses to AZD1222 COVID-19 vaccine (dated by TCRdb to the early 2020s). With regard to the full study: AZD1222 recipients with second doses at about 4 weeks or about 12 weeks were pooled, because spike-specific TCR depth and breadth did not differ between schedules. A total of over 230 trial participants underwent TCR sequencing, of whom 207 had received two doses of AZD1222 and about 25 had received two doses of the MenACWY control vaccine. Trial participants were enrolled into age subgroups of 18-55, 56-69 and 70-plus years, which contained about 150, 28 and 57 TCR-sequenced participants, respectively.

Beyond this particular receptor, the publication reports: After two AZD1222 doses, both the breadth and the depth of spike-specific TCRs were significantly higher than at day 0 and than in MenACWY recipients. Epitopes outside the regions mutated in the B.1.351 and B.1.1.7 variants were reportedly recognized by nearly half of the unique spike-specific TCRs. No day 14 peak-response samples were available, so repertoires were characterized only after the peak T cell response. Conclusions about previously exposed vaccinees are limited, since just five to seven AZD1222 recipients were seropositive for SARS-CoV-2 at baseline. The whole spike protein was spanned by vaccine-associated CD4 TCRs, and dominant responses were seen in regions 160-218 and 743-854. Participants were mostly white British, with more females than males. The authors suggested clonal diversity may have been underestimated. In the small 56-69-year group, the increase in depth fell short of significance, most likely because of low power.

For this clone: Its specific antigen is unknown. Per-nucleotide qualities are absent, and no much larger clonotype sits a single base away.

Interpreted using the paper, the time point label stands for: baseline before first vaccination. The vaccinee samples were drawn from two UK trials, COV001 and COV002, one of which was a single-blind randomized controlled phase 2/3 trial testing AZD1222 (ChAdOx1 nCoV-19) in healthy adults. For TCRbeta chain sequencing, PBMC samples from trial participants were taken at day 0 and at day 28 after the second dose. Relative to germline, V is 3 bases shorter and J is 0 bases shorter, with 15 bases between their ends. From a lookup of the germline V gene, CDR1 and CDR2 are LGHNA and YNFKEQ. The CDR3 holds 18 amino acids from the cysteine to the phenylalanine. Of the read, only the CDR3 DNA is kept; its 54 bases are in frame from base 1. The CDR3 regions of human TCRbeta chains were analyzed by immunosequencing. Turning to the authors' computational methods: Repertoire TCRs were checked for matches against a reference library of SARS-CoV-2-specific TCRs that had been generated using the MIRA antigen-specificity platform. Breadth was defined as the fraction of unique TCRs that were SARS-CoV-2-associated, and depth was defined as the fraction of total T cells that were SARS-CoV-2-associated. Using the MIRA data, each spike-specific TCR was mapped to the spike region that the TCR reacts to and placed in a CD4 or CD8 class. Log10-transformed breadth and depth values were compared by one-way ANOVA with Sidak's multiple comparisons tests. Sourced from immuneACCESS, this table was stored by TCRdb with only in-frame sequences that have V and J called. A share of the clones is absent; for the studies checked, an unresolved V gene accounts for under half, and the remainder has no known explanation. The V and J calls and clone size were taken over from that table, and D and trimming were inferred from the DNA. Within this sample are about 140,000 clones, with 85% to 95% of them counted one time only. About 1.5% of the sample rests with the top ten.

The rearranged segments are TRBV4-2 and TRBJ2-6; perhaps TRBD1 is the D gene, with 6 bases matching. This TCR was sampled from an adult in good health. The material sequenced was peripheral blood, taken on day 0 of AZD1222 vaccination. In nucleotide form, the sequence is TGTGCCAGCAGCCAGAGAGGACAGCCAGACTCTGGGGCCAACGTCCTGACTTTC. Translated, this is CASSQRGQPDSGANVLTF.